The next 4 T cell receptor beta chains were all read from a single sample in a study of shared T cell receptors in the human thymus. TCRdb's table, derived via immunoSEQ multiplex PCR, lists solely in-frame clones and lacks some. The data hold approximately 760,000 clones, with approximately 85% observed a single time. The same sample was also used in a study of human thymus T cells.

The specimen sequenced was thymocytes. These TCRs come from a girl less than two years old with a congenital heart defect.

V usage is TRBV28 and J usage is TRBJ2-1; 10 bases are a match to TRBD1. Germline V lookup: CDR1 MDHEN, CDR2 SYDVKM. V lost 4 bases and J lost 3; bases outside the gene matches: 15. The length of the CDR3 is 19 residues. The CDR3 protein is CASSSAITSRDRGYNEQFF. The CDR3 DNA reads TGTGCCAGCAGTTCCGCCATAACCTCCCGGGACAGGGGCTACAATGAGCAGTTCTTC.

The V gene is TRBV2, the J gene TRBJ1-2; 8 bases line up with TRBD1. Germline V gene sequence: CDR1 SNHLY, CDR2 FYNNEI. Losses at the gene ends were 5 bases for V and 7 bases for J; bases not matched to a gene: 6. This CDR3 is 13 amino acids long. Here the CDR3 reads CASSQGQGVGYTF. CDR3 in DNA: TGTGCCAGCAGTCAAGGACAGGGTGTTGGCTACACCTTC.

The CDR3 DNA sequence: TGTGCCAGCATGAGGGCTCCCTTCGACAATGAGCAGTTCTTC. This gives the protein CASMRAPFDNEQFF. The chain links TRBV6-5 to TRBJ2-1; the D gene is possibly TRBD2 (5 bases). Trimming cost V 7 bases and J 5 bases, with 15 bases left between them. The CDR3 covers 14 residues. CDR1 MNHEY and CDR2 SVGAGI come from the germline V gene.

The chain is built from TRBV15 and TRBJ2-1; D might be TRBD2 (7 bases). Per the germline V gene, CDR1 is LNHNV and CDR2 is YYDKDF (reference sequence). The CDR3 is 16 residues long. Trimming pared 4 bases from V and 4 bases from J, leaving 17 bases between. CDR3 sequence: CATSTMRGHHYNEQFF. In nucleotides, the CDR3 is TGTGCCACCAGCACAATGCGGGGGCACCATTACAATGAGCAGTTCTTC.